A selection of T cell receptor beta chains follows, all from one sample in a study of Ad26.COV2.S vaccination and SARS-CoV-2 variants. Profiling relied on immunoSEQ multiplex PCR, and the TCRdb table lists in-frame clones only, not all of them. The table lists around 320,000 clones, 85% of them singletons. Sequences were derived from peripheral blood, sampled in a trial of Ad26.COV2.S vaccine versus placebo. The receptor set was obtained from a person between 18 and 60 years old who received the Ad26.COV2.S COVID-19 vaccine or a placebo. Both conserved end residues are part of each CDR3. A D gene is named only where the DNA matches it firmly. Not all rows give a size; the values are once, few, many and, for expanded clones, a class.

clone_size	j_call	d_call	v_call	cdr3_nt	cdr3_aa
NA	TRBJ2-5	NA	TRBV5-1	TGCGCCAGCAGCTTCATTGGGACGAACCAAGAGACCCAGTACTTC	CASSFIGTNQETQYF
few	TRBJ2-2	NA	TRBV7-9	TGTGCCAGCAGTCAAGGCAACACCGGGGAGCTGTTTTTT	CASSQGNTGELFF
NA	TRBJ2-1	TRBD2	TRBV6-5	TGTGCCAGCGGATACAGGACTAGCGAGCAGTTCTTC	CASGYRTSEQFF
NA	TRBJ1-6	NA	TRBV19	TGTGCCAGTAGTAGAGGAAGGCGGTACGGCTCCTATAATTCACCCCTCCACTTT	CASSRGRRYGSYNSPLHF
NA	TRBJ1-4	NA	TRBV7-9	TGTGCCAGCAGCCTACAGGGAGGAACTAATGAAAAACTGTTTTTT	CASSLQGGTNEKLFF
NA	TRBJ2-7	TRBD1	TRBV7-2	TGTGCCAGCAGCGAGGGGGCCCCTACTCGCGAGCAGTACTTC	CASSEGAPTREQYF
once	TRBJ2-1	TRBD2	TRBV12-5	TGTGCTAGTGCCTCTGGGGGGGGTAACTACAATGAGCAGTTCTTC	CASASGGGNYNEQFF
NA	TRBJ1-3	NA	TRBV7-2	TGTGCCAGCAGCTCCGGGCAGTTAAACACCATATATTTT	CASSSGQLNTIYF
NA	TRBJ2-1	NA	TRBV6-5	TGTGCCAGCAGTTACATGGGAGATGAGCAGTTCTTC	CASSYMGDEQFF
NA	TRBJ1-2	NA	TRBV5-4	TGTGCCAGCAGCTTGAAAGTTACGCAAGGCTACACCTTC	CASSLKVTQGYTF
NA	TRBJ2-7	TRBD1	TRBV28	TGTGCCAGCAGTCCCCTATTGGGACAGGCCATCTTTTACGAGCAGTACTTC	CASSPLLGQAIFYEQYF
NA	TRBJ2-7	NA	TRBV5-1	TGCGCCAGCAGCTTGGGTGACAGTAGCTACGAGCAGTACTTC	CASSLGDSSYEQYF
few	TRBJ2-2	NA	TRBV19	TGTGCCAGTAGTCCGCGGACAGCTCCCACCGGGGAGCTGTTTTTT	CASSPRTAPTGELFF
NA	TRBJ2-3	NA	TRBV5-1	TGCGCCAGCAGCTTGGGACTACAAACAGATACGCAGTATTTT	CASSLGLQTDTQYF
NA	TRBJ1-2	TRBD1	TRBV7-2	TGTGCCAGCAGCTTCCCGACAGGGGTTATCTATGGCTACACCTTC	CASSFPTGVIYGYTF
few	TRBJ2-2	TRBD1	TRBV5-1	TGCGCCAGCAGCACCCTCGGGACAGGGACCACCGGGGAGCTGTTTTTT	CASSTLGTGTTGELFF
NA	TRBJ2-2	TRBD2	TRBV5-1	TGCGCCAGCAGCGTGAACGGGGGGGCGAACACCGGGGAGCTGTTTTTT	CASSVNGGANTGELFF
NA	TRBJ2-2	NA	TRBV7-2	TGTGCCAGCAGCTCCCTTACTAGTTCGCCCGGGGAGCTGTTTTTT	CASSSLTSSPGELFF
NA	TRBJ2-7	NA	TRBV27	TGTGCCAGCTCCCGGGCCCCCCAGGGTACCTACGAGCAGTACTTC	CASSRAPQGTYEQYF
NA	TRBJ1-2	NA	TRBV7-9	TGTGCCAGCACCTCCGCAGGGAGGCCAGATCATGGCTACACCTTC	CASTSAGRPDHGYTF
NA	TRBJ2-1	TRBD2	TRBV3-1/TRBV3-2	TGTGCCAGCAGCCGTAGTAGCGGGGGGGCCTTCAATGAGCAGTTCTTC	CASSRSSGGAFNEQFF
NA	TRBJ1-3	NA	TRBV7-6	TGTGCCAGCAGCTTAGGTGGGCGGAGAGAAGGCTCTGGAAACACCATATATTTT	CASSLGGRREGSGNTIYF
NA	TRBJ2-2	TRBD1	TRBV10-3	TGTGCCATCAGTGACCCAGGACAGGGGGTTACCGGGGAGCTGTTTTTT	CAISDPGQGVTGELFF
few	TRBJ1-5	TRBD1	TRBV19	TGTGCCAGTCGAGACAGGGGGGAAAATCAGCCCCAGCATTTT	CASRDRGENQPQHF
NA	TRBJ1-5	NA	TRBV23-1	TGCGCCAGCAGCCCTGCCTGTTTTAGGGGATTCAATCAGCCCCAGCATTTT	CASSPACFRGFNQPQHF
NA	TRBJ1-2	NA	TRBV21-1	TGTGCCAGCAGTATAGTAGGGGGCGCGGGGATAGGCAACTATGGCTACACCTTC	CASSIVGGAGIGNYGYTF
NA	TRBJ2-7	NA	TRBV29-1	TGCAGCGTTGTTGGTCGGGCATACGAGCAGTACTTC	CSVVGRAYEQYF
few	TRBJ2-2	TRBD1	TRBV7-9	TGTGCCAGCAGCCCCCTGGACAGGGTGAGGGCCGGGGAGCTGTTTTTT	CASSPLDRVRAGELFF
NA	TRBJ1-2	TRBD1	TRBV20-1	TGCAGTGCTCGTGAACAGGGGGTCAACTATGGCTACACCTTC	CSAREQGVNYGYTF
few	TRBJ1-3	NA	TRBV11-2	TGTGCCAGCAGCTTATCTTGGGGCGAGGGAAACACCATATATTTT	CASSLSWGEGNTIYF
once	TRBJ2-5	NA	TRBV28	TGTGCCAGCAGGAACAACAGGGAACAAGAGACCCAGTACTTC	CASRNNREQETQYF
NA	TRBJ2-5	TRBD1	TRBV5-4	TGTGCCAGCAGCCAGGACAGGGAAGAGACCCAGTACTTC	CASSQDREETQYF
NA	TRBJ2-1	NA	TRBV5-8	TGTGCCAGCAGCTTGCGGGCAGGAGGGGGTCCCTTCAATGAGCAGTTCTTC	CASSLRAGGGPFNEQFF
NA	TRBJ1-2	NA	TRBV7-9	TGTGCCAGCAGCTTAGCGGGTGGGGGGCATGGCTACACCTTC	CASSLAGGGHGYTF
NA	TRBJ2-5	NA	TRBV7-2	TGTGCCAGCAGCCCTGGACCGTGGCAAGAGACCCAGTACTTC	CASSPGPWQETQYF
NA	TRBJ2-2	TRBD1	TRBV18	TGTGCCAGCTCACCGCCGGGACAGGGGACCGGGGAGCTGTTTTTT	CASSPPGQGTGELFF
NA	TRBJ2-3	NA	TRBV5-1	TGCGCCAGCAGCGCCAGGACAGCTTATCCTCCTCAGGGGGATACGCAGTATTTT	CASSARTAYPPQGDTQYF
NA	TRBJ2-1	TRBD2	TRBV5-4	TGTGCCAGCAGCAACTTAGCGGGGCGCTCCTACAATGAGCAGTTCTTC	CASSNLAGRSYNEQFF
few	TRBJ1-4	TRBD1	TRBV28	TGTGCCAGCAGTGGAGTGACAGGGGCAACTAATGAAAAACTGTTTTTT	CASSGVTGATNEKLFF